This T cell receptor (beta chain) was found in a study of T cells in Graves' hyperthyroidism and ophthalmopathy. Turning to the study itself: Peripheral blood was acquired at first diagnosis, ahead of any therapy whatsoever.

This clonotype was detected ten times or more. It was RNA transcripts that yielded the amplified TCR beta CDR3 regions. The primer set for the first-round RT-PCR of the TCR CDR3 was HTBI. One entry per CDR3 protein results from TCRdb running MiXCR on the multiplex PCR reads. The top ten hold about 40% of the sample, which has about 250,000 distinct CDR3 sequences, about 25% seen once. The CDR3 sequence is 15 residues long. Between the trimmed V and J ends, which lost 0 bases and 1 base, there was a span of 9 bases. The germline V gene encodes CDR1 MNHEY and CDR2 SVGAGI. Among ophthalmopathy patients, the Clinical Activity Score reached at least 3, the NOSPECS grade reached at least 4, and duration remained under 3 months.

Sequencing was carried out using blood. The chain recombines TRBV6-5 with TRBJ1-1; D is unclear. The receptor's source is a woman aged 40 to 50 with Graves' ophthalmopathy. CDR3 loop: CASSYSKTENTEAFF. CDR3 nucleotides: TGTGCCAGCAGTTACTCGAAGACCGAGAACACTGAAGCTTTCTTT.